This T cell receptor beta chain was profiled in a study of CD8 T cells in Susac syndrome. It was with random hexamers that about 0.45 to 1 ug RNA was reverse transcribed. MiXCR, applied by TCRdb to the immunoSEQ multiplex PCR reads, yields one record per CDR3 protein. Of over 80,000 distinct CDR3 sequences listed, nearly 95% are singletons. The receptor comes from a human donor with Susac syndrome. The sample comprised CD8+ T cells from PBMCs.

CDR3 DNA sequence: TGTGCCAGCAGCCTACAGATAGACTACGAGCAGTACTTC. Translated, it gives CASSLQIDYEQYF. The J gene is TRBJ2-7, the V gene TRBV7-9; no reliable D call. V lost 5 bases and J 3 bases, leaving 11 bases between the germline ends. CDR1 and CDR2 (germline): SEHNR, FQNEAQ (reference sequence). The CDR3 totals 13 residues.